This T cell receptor (beta chain) originates from a study of persistence of HIV-infected CD4 T cells. Overall study context: The sample holds CD4+ T cells responsive to CMV or HIV-1 Gag. Study outcomes and limitations: Antigen-responding cells were enriched for degenerate expanded CDR3beta sequences.

For this clone: Its antigen remains unknown.

The libraries were made with immunoSEQ version 4 in survey mode. Sequenced by immunoSEQ multiplex PCR; TCRdb stores in-frame clones only, minus some. The data contain tens of thousands of clones, just under 75% of them seen just once; the ten biggest clones take up around 1.7%. From germline, CDR1 is LGHNA and CDR2 YNFKEQ. This CDR3 region has 16 residues. After removal of 7 bases from V and 1 base from J, the junction contained 12 bases not matched to a gene. Cells were stimulated with overlapping HIV-1 Gag 15-mer peptides. CD40L-negative CD69-negative CD45RO-high memory CD4+ T cells were sorted as populations depleted of antigen-responding cells. Donors had undetectable plasma HIV-1 RNA, under 50 copies/mL, for 4+ years. Before stimulation, PBMCs underwent CD8+ T cell depletion.

This chain uses TRBV4-2 with TRBJ1-1; 7 bases fit TRBD1. The TCR comes from an adult man with HIV who was CMV-seropositive. Here the sequenced sample was CD4+ T cells sorted from PBMCs after roughly 17-hour stimulation, taken from a patient who received antiretroviral therapy. This CDR3 is CASKVEGASWNTEAFF. Here the CDR3 DNA reads TGTGCCAGCAAAGTAGAGGGGGCAAGTTGGAACACTGAAGCTTTCTTT.